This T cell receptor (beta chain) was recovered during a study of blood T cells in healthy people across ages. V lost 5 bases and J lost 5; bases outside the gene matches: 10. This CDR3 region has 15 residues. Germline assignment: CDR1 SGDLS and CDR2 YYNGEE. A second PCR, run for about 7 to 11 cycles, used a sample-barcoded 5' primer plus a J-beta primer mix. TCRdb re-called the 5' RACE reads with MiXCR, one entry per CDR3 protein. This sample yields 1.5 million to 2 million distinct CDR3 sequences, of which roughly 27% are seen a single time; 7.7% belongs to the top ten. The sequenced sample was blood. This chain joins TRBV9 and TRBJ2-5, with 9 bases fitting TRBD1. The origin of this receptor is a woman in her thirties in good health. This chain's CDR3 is CASSLRDRVSETQYF. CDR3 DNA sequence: TGTGCCAGCAGTCTCCGGGACAGGGTTAGCGAGACCCAGTACTTC. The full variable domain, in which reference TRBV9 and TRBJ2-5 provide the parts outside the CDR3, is DSGVTQTPKHLITATGQRVTLRCSPRSGDLSVYWYQQSLDQGLQFLIQYYNGEERAKGNILERFSAQQFPDLHSELNLSSLELGDSALYFCASSLRDRVSETQYFGPGTRLLVL.